The next 9 T cell receptor beta chains were all read from a single sample in a study of liver allograft versus peripheral blood T cells. Overall study: Repertoires of T cell receptors in transplanted livers were compared with recipients' peripheral blood repertoires.

TCRdb used MiXCR to reprocess the reads, holding one entry per CDR3 protein. The sample has 8,900 or so distinct CDR3 sequences; roughly 20% are singletons. The receptors originated from a human patient who had a liver transplant. Some of the T cells might come from the graft donor.

This chain uses TRBV18 with TRBJ1-5, with D possibly TRBD1 on 6 matching bases. In germline, CDR1 is KGHSH, CDR2 LQKENI. Between the trimmed V and J ends, which lost 3 bases and 7 bases, there was a span of 22 bases. The CDR3 spans 17 residues. The CDR3 region is CASSPNWGPGAEQPQHF. CDR3 nucleotide sequence: TGTGCCAGCTCACCCAATTGGGGTCCGGGGGCGGAACAGCCCCAGCATTTT.

By frequency in the sample, this clonotype is medium-sized. The rearrangement joins TRBV10-3 to TRBJ1-1, with TRBD1 identical over 9 bases. V trimming: 0 bases; J trimming: 3 bases; junction bases outside the gene matches: 5. Germline lookup yields CDR1 ENHRY and CDR2 SYGVKD. The CDR3 has 16 amino acids. The CDR3 loop reads CAISESGGQGHTEAFF. The CDR3 DNA follows: TGTGCCATCAGTGAGTCGGGGGGACAGGGACACACTGAAGCTTTCTTT.

About this clonotype itself: The junction and the germline gene differ at one end; a read error may be behind it. The rearrangement joins TRBV28 to TRBJ2-2; TRBD1 might be the D (6 bases). Germline CDR1 MDHEN, CDR2 SYDVKM. The CDR3 is 16 amino acids. This CDR3 is CATSLPRTANTGELFF. In nucleotides, the CDR3 is TGTGCCACCAGTTTACCTAGGACAGCGAACACCGGGGAGCTGTTTTTT.

This clonotype was seen repeatedly, ten times or more. This chain joins TRBV27 and TRBJ1-2, with 7 bases that match TRBD1. This CDR3 region has 15 residues. Germline CDR1 reads MNHEY; CDR2 reads SMNVEV (reference sequence). J was trimmed by 4 bases and V by 10 bases; bases with no gene match: 15. CDR3 amino acids: CAIRTGLRGGYGYTF. The CDR3 coding sequence is TGTGCCATCAGGACAGGCCTCCGAGGTGGCTATGGCTACACCTTC.

A few counts support this clonotype. The J gene is TRBJ1-1, the V gene TRBV7-9, with D perhaps matching TRBD1 (5 bases). Germline V gene lookup returns CDR1 SEHNR and CDR2 FQNEAQ (reference sequence). V was pared by 7 bases and J by 1 base, with 10 bases between. The CDR3 covers 13 residues. This chain's CDR3 is CASTAQGNTEAFF. As DNA, the CDR3 is TGTGCCAGCACAGCTCAGGGGAACACTGAAGCTTTCTTT.

This clonotype was counted between two and nine times. This chain joins TRBV12-3 or TRBV12-4 and TRBJ1-2; 7 bases match TRBD1. The CDR3 loop spans 15 amino acids. Unmatched junction bases numbered 11, after V lost 5 bases and J lost 5 bases. The CDR3 DNA is TGTGCCAGCAGTCCAACCCCCCGGGACAGATATGGCTACACCTTC. Protein sequence: CASSPTPRDRYGYTF.

About this clonotype itself: A single base separates this from a much larger clone, so it may be a read error. The chain links TRBV6-6 to TRBJ1-1; TRBD1 might be the D (6 bases). Trimming left V 7 bases short and J 11 bases short, with 23 bases between. Germline CDR1 and CDR2: MNHNY and SVGAGI (reference sequence). CDR3 length equals 14 residues. CDR3 residues: CASTDRAGGQGAFF. CDR3 DNA: TGTGCCAGCACCGACCGTGCAGGCGGTCAGGGGGCTTTCTTT.

The chain has TRBV20-1 and TRBJ1-5; D not certain. Trimming pared 3 bases from V and 3 bases from J, leaving 9 bases between. The CDR3 spans 13 residues. CDR1 and CDR2 from the germline V gene are DFQATT and SNEGSKA (reference sequence). CDR3 DNA: TGCAGTGCTAGGGCAGGCACCAATCAGCCCCAGCATTTT. Protein product: CSARAGTNQPQHF.

This clonotype was seen a few times. The J gene is TRBJ2-1, the V gene TRBV24-1; 13 bases fit TRBD2. Germline-derived CDR1 and CDR2 are KGHDR and SFDVKD. V lost 3 bases to trimming and J lost 10 bases; unmatched junction nucleotides: 5. CDR3 size: 15 residues. The CDR3 sequence: CATSDGTSGMWEQFF. The DNA for the CDR3 is TGTGCCACCAGTGATGGGACTAGCGGGATGTGGGAGCAGTTCTTC.